This TCR beta chain was obtained from a study of vaccination effects on CD4 cells after COVID-19. Across the study: Following the second dose by a median of 72 days, the post-vaccine samples were obtained. Study outcomes and limitations: By a late point after vaccination, infection- and vaccine-induced clones had shrunk markedly through clonal contraction.

Peptide-pool stimulation followed by sequencing identified expanded antigen-specific CD4+ clonotypes in the ViraFEST assay. Following 10 days of culture, CD4+ T cells were isolated. The cohort was immunized with two doses of either the BNT162b2 or mRNA-1273 vaccine. Among the vaccine recipients, none had a prior SARS-CoV-2 infection, and nucleocapsid antibodies were negative. The length of the CDR3 is 13 residues. Trimming took off 4 bases at V and 8 bases at J, with 14 bases between the two ends. CDR1 and CDR2 from the germline V gene are SGHAT and FQNNGV. The data were produced by immunoSEQ multiplex PCR, yet TCRdb's version contains in-frame clones alone and is incomplete. The repertoire holds 75,000 or so clones, roughly 73% seen once, with 1.1% in the top ten. Worth noting for this clone: Its specificity is unknown.

This sample comprised CD4+ T cells from PBMCs cultured with HCoV-OC43 spike peptides, obtained after COVID-19 vaccination. The subset here: HCoV-OC43 spike overlapping peptide pool stimulation. The gene calls are TRBV11-2 and TRBJ1-2; D is unclear. The TCR was taken from a human donor who received a COVID-19 vaccine. In DNA, the CDR3 is TGTGCCAGCAGCTCGTTAAGGGAGGGAGGCTACACCTTC. It specifies CASSSLREGGYTF.